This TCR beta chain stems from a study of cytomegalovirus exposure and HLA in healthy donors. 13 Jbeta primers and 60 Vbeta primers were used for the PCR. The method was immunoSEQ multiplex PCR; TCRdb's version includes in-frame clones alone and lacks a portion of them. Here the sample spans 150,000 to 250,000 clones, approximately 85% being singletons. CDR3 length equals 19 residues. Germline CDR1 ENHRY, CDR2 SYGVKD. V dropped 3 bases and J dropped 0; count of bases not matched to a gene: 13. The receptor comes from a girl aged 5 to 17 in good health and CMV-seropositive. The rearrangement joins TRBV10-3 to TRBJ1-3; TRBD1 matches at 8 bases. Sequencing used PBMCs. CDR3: CAISDSYLTTGDSGNTIYF. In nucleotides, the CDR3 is TGTGCCATCAGTGACTCTTATCTTACGACAGGGGACTCTGGAAACACCATATATTTT.